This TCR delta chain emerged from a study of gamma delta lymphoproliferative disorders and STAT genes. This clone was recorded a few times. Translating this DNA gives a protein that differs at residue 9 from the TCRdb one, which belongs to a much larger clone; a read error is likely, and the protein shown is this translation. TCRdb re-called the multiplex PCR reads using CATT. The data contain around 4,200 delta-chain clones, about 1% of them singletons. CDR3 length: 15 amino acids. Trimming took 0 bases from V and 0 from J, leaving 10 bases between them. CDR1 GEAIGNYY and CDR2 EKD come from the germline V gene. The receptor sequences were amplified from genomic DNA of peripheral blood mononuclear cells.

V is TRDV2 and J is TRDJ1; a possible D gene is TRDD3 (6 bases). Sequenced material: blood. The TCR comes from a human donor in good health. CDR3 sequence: CACDTDLGHTDKLIF. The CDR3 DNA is TGTGCCTGTGACACCGATCTGGGGCACACCGATAAACTCATCTTT.